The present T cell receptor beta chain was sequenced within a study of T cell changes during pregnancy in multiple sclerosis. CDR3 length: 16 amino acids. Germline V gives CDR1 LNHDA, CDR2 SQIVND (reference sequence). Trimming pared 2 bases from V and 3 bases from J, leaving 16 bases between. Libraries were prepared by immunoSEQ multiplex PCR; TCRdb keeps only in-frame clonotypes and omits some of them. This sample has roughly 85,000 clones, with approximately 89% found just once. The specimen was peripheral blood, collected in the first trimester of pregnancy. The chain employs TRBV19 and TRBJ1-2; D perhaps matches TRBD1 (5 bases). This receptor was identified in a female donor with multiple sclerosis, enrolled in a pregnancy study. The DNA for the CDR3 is TGTGCCAGTAGTATAAAAGTGTGGGGGAGGTACTATGGCTACACCTTC. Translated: CASSIKVWGRYYGYTF.